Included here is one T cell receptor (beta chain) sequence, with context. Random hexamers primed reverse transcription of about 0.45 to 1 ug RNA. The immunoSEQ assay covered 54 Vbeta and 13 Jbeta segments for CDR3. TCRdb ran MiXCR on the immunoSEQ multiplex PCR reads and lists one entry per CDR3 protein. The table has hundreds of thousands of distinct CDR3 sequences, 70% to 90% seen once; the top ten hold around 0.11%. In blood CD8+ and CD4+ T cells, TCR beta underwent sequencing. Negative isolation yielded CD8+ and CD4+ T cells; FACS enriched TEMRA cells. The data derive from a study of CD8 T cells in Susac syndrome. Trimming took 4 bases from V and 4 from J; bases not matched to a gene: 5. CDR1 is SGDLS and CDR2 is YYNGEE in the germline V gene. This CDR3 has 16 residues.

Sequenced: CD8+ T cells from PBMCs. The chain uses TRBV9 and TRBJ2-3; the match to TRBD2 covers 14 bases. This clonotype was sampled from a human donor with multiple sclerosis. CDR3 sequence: CASSFGTSGSADTQYF. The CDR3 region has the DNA TGTGCCAGCAGCTTCGGGACTAGCGGGAGCGCAGATACGCAGTATTTT.